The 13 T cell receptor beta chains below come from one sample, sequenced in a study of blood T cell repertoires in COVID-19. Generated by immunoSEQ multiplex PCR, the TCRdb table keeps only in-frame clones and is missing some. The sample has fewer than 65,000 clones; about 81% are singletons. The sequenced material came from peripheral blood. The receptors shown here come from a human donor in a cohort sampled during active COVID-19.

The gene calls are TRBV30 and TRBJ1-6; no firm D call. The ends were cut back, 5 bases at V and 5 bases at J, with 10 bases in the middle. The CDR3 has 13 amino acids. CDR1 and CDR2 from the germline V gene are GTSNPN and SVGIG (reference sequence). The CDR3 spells CAWARVDNSPLHF. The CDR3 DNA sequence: TGTGCCTGGGCCCGAGTGGATAATTCACCCCTCCACTTT.

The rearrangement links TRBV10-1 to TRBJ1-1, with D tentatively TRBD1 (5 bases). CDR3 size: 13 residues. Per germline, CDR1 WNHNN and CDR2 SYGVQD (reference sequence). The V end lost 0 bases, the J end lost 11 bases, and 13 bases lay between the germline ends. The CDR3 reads CASSESWGARAFF. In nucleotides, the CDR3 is TGCGCCAGCAGTGAGTCGTGGGGCGCGAGGGCTTTCTTT.

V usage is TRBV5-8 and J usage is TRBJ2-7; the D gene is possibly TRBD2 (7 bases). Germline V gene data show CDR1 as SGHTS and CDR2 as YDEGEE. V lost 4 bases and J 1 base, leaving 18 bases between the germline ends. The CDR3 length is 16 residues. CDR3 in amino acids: CASSNWRGGLSYEQYF. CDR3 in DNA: TGTGCCAGCAGCAACTGGAGGGGGGGGCTGTCCTACGAGCAGTACTTC.

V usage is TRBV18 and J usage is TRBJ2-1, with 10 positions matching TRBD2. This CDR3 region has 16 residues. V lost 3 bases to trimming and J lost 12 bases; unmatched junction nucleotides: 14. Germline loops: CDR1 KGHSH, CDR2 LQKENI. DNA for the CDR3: TGTGCCAGCTCACCTACTGGGACTAGCGTTCGGGGGGGGCAGTTCTTC. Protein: CASSPTGTSVRGGQFF.

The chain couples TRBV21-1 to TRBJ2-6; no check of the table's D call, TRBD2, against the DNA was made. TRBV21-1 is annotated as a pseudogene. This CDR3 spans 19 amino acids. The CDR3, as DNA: TGTGCCAGCAGCAAAGTGGGGGAGGGTCCCAAATCTGGGGCCAACGTCCTGACTTTC. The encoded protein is CASSKVGEGPKSGANVLTF.

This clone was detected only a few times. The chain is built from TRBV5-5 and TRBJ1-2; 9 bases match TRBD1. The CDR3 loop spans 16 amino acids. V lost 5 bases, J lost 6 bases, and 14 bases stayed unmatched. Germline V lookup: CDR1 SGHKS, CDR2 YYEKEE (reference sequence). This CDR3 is CASSTLPDRGKNGYTF. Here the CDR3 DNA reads TGTGCCAGCAGTACACTTCCGGACAGGGGTAAAAATGGCTACACCTTC.

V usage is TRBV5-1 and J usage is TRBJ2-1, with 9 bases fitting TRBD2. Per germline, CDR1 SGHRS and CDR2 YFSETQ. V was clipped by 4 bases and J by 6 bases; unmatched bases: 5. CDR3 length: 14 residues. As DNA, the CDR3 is TGCGCCAGCAGCGAGGGACTAGCAACCAATGAGCAGTTCTTC. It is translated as CASSEGLATNEQFF.

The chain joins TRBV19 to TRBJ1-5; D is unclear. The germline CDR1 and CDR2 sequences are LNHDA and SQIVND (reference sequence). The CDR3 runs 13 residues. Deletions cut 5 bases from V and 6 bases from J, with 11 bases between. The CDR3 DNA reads TGTGCCAGTAGTTCAATATTCGGTCAGCCCCAGCATTTT. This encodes CASSSIFGQPQHF.

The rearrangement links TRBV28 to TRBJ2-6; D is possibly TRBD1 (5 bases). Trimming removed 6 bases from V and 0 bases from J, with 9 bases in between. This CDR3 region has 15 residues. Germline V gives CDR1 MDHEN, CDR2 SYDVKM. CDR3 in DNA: TGTGCCAGCAGCCGCGACAGCTCTGGGGCCAACGTCCTGACTTTC. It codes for CASSRDSSGANVLTF.

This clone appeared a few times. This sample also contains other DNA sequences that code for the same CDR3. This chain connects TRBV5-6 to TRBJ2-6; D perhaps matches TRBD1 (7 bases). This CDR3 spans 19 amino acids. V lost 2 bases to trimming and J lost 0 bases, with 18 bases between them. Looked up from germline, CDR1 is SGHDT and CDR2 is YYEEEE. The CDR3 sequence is CASSLMTGWGDSGANVLTF. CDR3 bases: TGTGCCAGCAGCTTAATGACAGGGTGGGGGGACTCTGGGGCCAACGTCCTGACTTTC.

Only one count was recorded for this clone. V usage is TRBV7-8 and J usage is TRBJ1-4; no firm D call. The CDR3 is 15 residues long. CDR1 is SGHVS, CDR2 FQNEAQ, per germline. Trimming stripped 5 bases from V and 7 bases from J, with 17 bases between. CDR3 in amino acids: CASSPRGRAFEKLFF. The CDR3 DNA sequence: TGTGCCAGCAGCCCGAGAGGGAGGGCTTTTGAAAAACTGTTTTTT.

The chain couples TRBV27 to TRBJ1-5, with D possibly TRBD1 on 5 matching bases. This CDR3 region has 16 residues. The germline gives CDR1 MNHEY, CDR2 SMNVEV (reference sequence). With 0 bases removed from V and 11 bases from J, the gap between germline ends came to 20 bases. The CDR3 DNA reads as TGTGCCAGCAGTTTATCTTTCACAGGTTGGATTGATACCCAGCATTTT. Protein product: CASSLSFTGWIDTQHF.

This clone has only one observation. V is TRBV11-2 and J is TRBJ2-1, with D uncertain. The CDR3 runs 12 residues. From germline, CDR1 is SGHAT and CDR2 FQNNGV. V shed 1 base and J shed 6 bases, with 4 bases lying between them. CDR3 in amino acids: CASSLVANEQFF. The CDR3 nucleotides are TGTGCCAGCAGCTTAGTGGCCAATGAGCAGTTCTTC.